The rows below give T cell receptor beta chains drawn from one sample of a study of control samples from healthy donors and cancer patients. Here immunoSEQ multiplex PCR was the method, and the copy in TCRdb shows in-frame clones only, minus some. In the table there are approximately 110,000 clones, roughly 90% of which are singletons. Source material: blood. The source is a woman under 30 in good health. CDR3s include the opening cysteine and the closing phenylalanine or tryptophan. Fields, in order: clone size, D gene, V gene, J gene, CDR3 DNA, CDR3 protein. The D gene is left open where the match is weak. For some rows the clone size is stated as once, few or many, or as a class when expanded; others skip it.

clone_size: .
d_call: TRBD1
v_call: TRBV6-5
j_call: TRBJ2-7
cdr3_nt: TGTGCCAGCTCGTCCGACAGGGGCCACGAGCAGTACTTC
cdr3_aa: CASSSDRGHEQYF

clone_size: .
d_call: .
v_call: TRBV7-9
j_call: TRBJ2-1
cdr3_nt: TGTGCCAGCAGCTTATTCAGCGGTAAGACCTACAATGAGCAGTTCTTC
cdr3_aa: CASSLFSGKTYNEQFF

clone_size: .
d_call: TRBD1
v_call: TRBV29-1
j_call: TRBJ2-3
cdr3_nt: TGCAGCGTGAGACAGGGGAGCACAGATACGCAGTATTTT
cdr3_aa: CSVRQGSTDTQYF

clone_size: .
d_call: .
v_call: TRBV7-2
j_call: TRBJ2-5
cdr3_nt: TGTGCCAGCAGCTTAGCTACCAGGGGGGCAAAGTACTTC
cdr3_aa: CASSLATRGAKYF

clone_size: .
d_call: .
v_call: TRBV28
j_call: TRBJ2-7
cdr3_nt: TGTGCCAGCAGCCGGAGGTACGAGCAGTACTTC
cdr3_aa: CASSRRYEQYF

clone_size: once
d_call: TRBD1
v_call: TRBV6-4
j_call: TRBJ2-1
cdr3_nt: TGTGCCAGCAGTGACGACCGGGACAGGGCGCTCTCCTACAATGAGCAGTTCTTC
cdr3_aa: CASSDDRDRALSYNEQFF

clone_size: .
d_call: .
v_call: TRBV7-3
j_call: TRBJ2-5
cdr3_nt: TGTGCCAGCAGCTTACGAGGGGGGGCGCGTGAATCGGAGACCCAGTACTTC
cdr3_aa: CASSLRGGARESETQYF

clone_size: .
d_call: TRBD1
v_call: TRBV4-3
j_call: TRBJ2-7
cdr3_nt: TGCGCCAGCAGCCCGGGACAGGGGGAACTTTACGAGCAGTACTTC
cdr3_aa: CASSPGQGELYEQYF

clone_size: .
d_call: TRBD1
v_call: TRBV27
j_call: TRBJ1-6
cdr3_nt: TGTGCCAGCAGGGACAGGGGTAATTCACCCCTCCACTTT
cdr3_aa: CASRDRGNSPLHF

clone_size: .
d_call: TRBD1
v_call: TRBV6-5
j_call: TRBJ1-1
cdr3_nt: TGTGCCAGCAGTCCCTCGGGACAGGGGAACACTGAAGCTTTCTTT
cdr3_aa: CASSPSGQGNTEAFF

clone_size: .
d_call: TRBD1
v_call: TRBV27
j_call: TRBJ2-7
cdr3_nt: TGTGCCAGCAGTGGTGTCACGGGACAGGGCTACGAGCAGTACTTC
cdr3_aa: CASSGVTGQGYEQYF

clone_size: .
d_call: TRBD2
v_call: TRBV7-7
j_call: TRBJ2-7
cdr3_nt: TGTGCCAGCAGCTCTCGTCCCGGGACTATATTTCTTTACGAGCAGTACTTC
cdr3_aa: CASSSRPGTIFLYEQYF

clone_size: once
d_call: .
v_call: TRBV29-1
j_call: TRBJ1-2
cdr3_nt: TGCAGCGTTGTCCCAGGGATTGGTGGCTACACCTTC
cdr3_aa: CSVVPGIGGYTF

clone_size: .
d_call: TRBD2
v_call: TRBV27
j_call: TRBJ2-7
cdr3_nt: TGTGCCAGCAGTCCCATGACTAGCGGAGACGAGCAGTACTTC
cdr3_aa: CASSPMTSGDEQYF

clone_size: .
d_call: .
v_call: TRBV19
j_call: TRBJ1-4
cdr3_nt: TGTGCCAGCAAACAGAGAACTAATGAAAAACTGTTTTTT
cdr3_aa: CASKQRTNEKLFF

clone_size: .
d_call: TRBD1
v_call: TRBV4-3
j_call: TRBJ1-1
cdr3_nt: TGCGCCAGCAGCCTCGGACAGGGGAATCAAGCTTTCTTT
cdr3_aa: CASSLGQGNQAFF

clone_size: .
d_call: TRBD1
v_call: TRBV28
j_call: TRBJ1-5
cdr3_nt: TGTGCCAGCAGCACAGGGGTTGCGCCCCAGCATTTT
cdr3_aa: CASSTGVAPQHF

clone_size: .
d_call: .
v_call: TRBV7-2
j_call: TRBJ1-3
cdr3_nt: TGTGCCAGCAGCTTAACTGGAAACACCATATATTTT
cdr3_aa: CASSLTGNTIYF

clone_size: .
d_call: .
v_call: TRBV18
j_call: TRBJ2-7
cdr3_nt: TGTGCCAGCTCACCACTGCAGGGAGGTAGCGAGCAGTACTTC
cdr3_aa: CASSPLQGGSEQYF

clone_size: .
d_call: .
v_call: TRBV7-9
j_call: TRBJ2-1
cdr3_nt: TGTGCCAGTAGTTTTCGAGGCACCTACAATGAGCAGTTCTTC
cdr3_aa: CASSFRGTYNEQFF

clone_size: .
d_call: .
v_call: TRBV23-1
j_call: TRBJ2-5
cdr3_nt: TGCGCCAGCAGTCACCCCGGGGGTCAAGAGACCCAGTACTTC
cdr3_aa: CASSHPGGQETQYF

clone_size: .
d_call: TRBD1
v_call: TRBV4-2
j_call: TRBJ1-4
cdr3_nt: TGTGCCAGCAGCCAAGAACGACAAGGACAGGGGCTAAATGAAAAACTGTTTTTT
cdr3_aa: CASSQERQGQGLNEKLFF

clone_size: once
d_call: .
v_call: TRBV7-9
j_call: TRBJ1-2
cdr3_nt: TGTGCCAGCAGCTTCCGACAGATTGGTGGCTACACCTTC
cdr3_aa: CASSFRQIGGYTF

clone_size: .
d_call: TRBD1
v_call: TRBV7-3
j_call: TRBJ2-3
cdr3_nt: TGTGCCAGCAGCTTAAGGGGACAGGGGATAACAGATACGCAGTATTTT
cdr3_aa: CASSLRGQGITDTQYF

clone_size: .
d_call: .
v_call: TRBV13
j_call: TRBJ1-1
cdr3_nt: TGTGCCAGCAGCTTAAAAACAACGACAGGGAACACTGAAGCTTTCTTT
cdr3_aa: CASSLKTTTGNTEAFF

clone_size: once
d_call: .
v_call: TRBV21-1
j_call: TRBJ2-3
cdr3_nt: TGTGCCAGCAGCAAAGTCTTCCCTGCCCATACAGATACGCAGTATTTT
cdr3_aa: CASSKVFPAHTDTQYF

clone_size: .
d_call: TRBD2
v_call: TRBV24-1
j_call: TRBJ2-3
cdr3_nt: TGTGCCACCAGCAGGACTAGCGGGGGACCCAGGCAGTATTTT
cdr3_aa: CATSRTSGGPRQYF

clone_size: .
d_call: .
v_call: TRBV5-6
j_call: TRBJ1-5
cdr3_nt: TGTGCCAGCAGCTTGCGCTGGGGAGGCAATCAGCCCCAGCATTTT
cdr3_aa: CASSLRWGGNQPQHF

clone_size: .
d_call: TRBD2
v_call: TRBV3-1/TRBV3-2
j_call: TRBJ2-5
cdr3_nt: TGTGCCAGCAGCCTTAGGACTAGCGGGGAAGAGACCCAGTACTTC
cdr3_aa: CASSLRTSGEETQYF

clone_size: .
d_call: .
v_call: TRBV11-3
j_call: TRBJ2-6
cdr3_nt: TGTGCCAGCAGTGCTGGGCCCGCCTCTGGGGCCAACGTCCTGACTTTC
cdr3_aa: CASSAGPASGANVLTF

clone_size: .
d_call: TRBD1
v_call: TRBV28
j_call: TRBJ1-2
cdr3_nt: TGTGCCAGCAGTCAACCGTACAGGGGCTATGGCTACACCTTC
cdr3_aa: CASSQPYRGYGYTF

clone_size: .
d_call: .
v_call: TRBV19
j_call: TRBJ1-4
cdr3_nt: TGTGCCAGTAGTCGCCGGGATGCAGGAAATGAAAAACTGTTTTTT
cdr3_aa: CASSRRDAGNEKLFF

clone_size: .
d_call: .
v_call: TRBV7-2
j_call: TRBJ1-4
cdr3_nt: TGTGCCAGCAGCTTAATTGGTCGGGTTGCAACTAATGAAAAACTGTTTTTT
cdr3_aa: CASSLIGRVATNEKLFF

clone_size: .
d_call: .
v_call: TRBV24-1
j_call: TRBJ2-7
cdr3_nt: TGTGCCACCAGTGAAACCGGGGGGCCCTTCGACGAGCAGTACTTC
cdr3_aa: CATSETGGPFDEQYF

clone_size: once
d_call: .
v_call: TRBV14
j_call: TRBJ1-1
cdr3_nt: TGTGCCAGCAGCCAAGAGACAGTATTGGCCACTGAAGCTTTCTTT
cdr3_aa: CASSQETVLATEAFF

clone_size: .
d_call: .
v_call: TRBV4-2
j_call: TRBJ2-5
cdr3_nt: TGTGCCAGCAGCCAAGGGTCGTCCGGACGGGGCGAGACCCAGTACTTC
cdr3_aa: CASSQGSSGRGETQYF

clone_size: .
d_call: TRBD1
v_call: TRBV6-5
j_call: TRBJ2-7
cdr3_nt: TGTGCCAGCAGAAACAGGGGTCTTTCCTACGAGCAGTACTTC
cdr3_aa: CASRNRGLSYEQYF

clone_size: .
d_call: .
v_call: TRBV4-3
j_call: TRBJ1-2
cdr3_nt: TGCGCCAGCAGCCTGGGACATGCTAACTATGGCTACACCTTC
cdr3_aa: CASSLGHANYGYTF

clone_size: once
d_call: TRBD1
v_call: TRBV7-2
j_call: TRBJ1-4
cdr3_nt: TGTGCCAGCAGCCAACCAGGGGGCCCAAATGAAAAACTGTTTTTT
cdr3_aa: CASSQPGGPNEKLFF

clone_size: once
d_call: TRBD1
v_call: TRBV5-6
j_call: TRBJ2-4
cdr3_nt: TGTGCCAGCAGCTTCTGGACAGGAGTGGGAAACATTCAGTACTTC
cdr3_aa: CASSFWTGVGNIQYF

clone_size: .
d_call: .
v_call: TRBV30
j_call: TRBJ2-3
cdr3_nt: TGTGCCTGGAGTGCGGTATTGAGGGGTGATACGCAGTATTTT
cdr3_aa: CAWSAVLRGDTQYF

clone_size: .
d_call: .
v_call: TRBV28
j_call: TRBJ2-7
cdr3_nt: TGTGCCTCAGGGGGGACTACCTACGAGCAGTACTTC
cdr3_aa: CASGGTTYEQYF

clone_size: .
d_call: .
v_call: TRBV7-9
j_call: TRBJ1-2
cdr3_nt: TGTGCCAGCAGCTTGGGGAACTCCTATGGCTACACCTTC
cdr3_aa: CASSLGNSYGYTF

clone_size: .
d_call: .
v_call: TRBV10-2
j_call: TRBJ2-2
cdr3_nt: TGCGCCAGCAGATTGGCTGGGGGCAGCACCGGGGAGCTGTTTTTT
cdr3_aa: CASRLAGGSTGELFF

clone_size: once
d_call: TRBD1
v_call: TRBV7-2
j_call: TRBJ1-6
cdr3_nt: TGTGCCAGCAGCCCCGGACAGGCCTATAATTCACCCCTCCACTTT
cdr3_aa: CASSPGQAYNSPLHF

clone_size: .
d_call: .
v_call: TRBV30
j_call: TRBJ2-6
cdr3_nt: TGTGCCTGGAGTGGACAGCTAAGTTCCTCTGGGGCCAACGTCCTGACTTTC
cdr3_aa: CAWSGQLSSSGANVLTF

clone_size: .
d_call: .
v_call: TRBV5-6
j_call: TRBJ2-3
cdr3_nt: TGTGCCAGCAGGCGGCTAGCCTCAGATACGCAGTATTTT
cdr3_aa: CASRRLASDTQYF

clone_size: few
d_call: TRBD1
v_call: TRBV4-3
j_call: TRBJ1-4
cdr3_nt: TGCGCCAGCAGCCGAGGAGGTTCGACAGGGGCTAATGAAAAACTGTTTTTT
cdr3_aa: CASSRGGSTGANEKLFF

clone_size: .
d_call: .
v_call: TRBV4-1
j_call: TRBJ2-7
cdr3_nt: TGCGCCAGCAGCCCTCCGGGTAGTCTGGGAATCTACGAGCAGTACTTC
cdr3_aa: CASSPPGSLGIYEQYF

clone_size: .
d_call: TRBD2
v_call: TRBV19
j_call: TRBJ2-3
cdr3_nt: TGTGCCAGTAGTGGTACGGGAGGGTCTACGCAGTATTTT
cdr3_aa: CASSGTGGSTQYF

clone_size: .
d_call: .
v_call: TRBV18
j_call: TRBJ2-5
cdr3_nt: TGTGCCAGCTCACCGAGGGGCTTAAGGGAGACCCAGTACTTC
cdr3_aa: CASSPRGLRETQYF

clone_size: .
d_call: TRBD1
v_call: TRBV28
j_call: TRBJ1-2
cdr3_nt: TGTGCCAGCACCCTAGGACAGGGCTATGGCTACACCTTC
cdr3_aa: CASTLGQGYGYTF

clone_size: .
d_call: .
v_call: TRBV29-1
j_call: TRBJ2-3
cdr3_nt: TGCAGCGCATACCTTTCGGGACTCCGAGACACAGATACGCAGTATTTT
cdr3_aa: CSAYLSGLRDTDTQYF

clone_size: .
d_call: TRBD1
v_call: TRBV6-5
j_call: TRBJ1-1
cdr3_nt: TGTGCCAGCAGATTTAACAGGGGAATCACTGAAGCTTTCTTT
cdr3_aa: CASRFNRGITEAFF